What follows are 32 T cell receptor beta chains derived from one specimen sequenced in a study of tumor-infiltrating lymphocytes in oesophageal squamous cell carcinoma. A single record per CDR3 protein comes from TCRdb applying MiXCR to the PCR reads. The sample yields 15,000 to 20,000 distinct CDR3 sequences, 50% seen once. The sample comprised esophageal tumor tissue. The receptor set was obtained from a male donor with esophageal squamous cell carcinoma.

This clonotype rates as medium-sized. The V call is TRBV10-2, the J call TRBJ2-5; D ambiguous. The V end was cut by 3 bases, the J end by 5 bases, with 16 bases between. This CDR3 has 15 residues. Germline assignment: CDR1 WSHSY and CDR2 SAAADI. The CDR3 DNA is TGCGCCAGCAGTGAATCGCGGCAGCTGATGGAGACCCAGTACTTC. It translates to CASSESRQLMETQYF.

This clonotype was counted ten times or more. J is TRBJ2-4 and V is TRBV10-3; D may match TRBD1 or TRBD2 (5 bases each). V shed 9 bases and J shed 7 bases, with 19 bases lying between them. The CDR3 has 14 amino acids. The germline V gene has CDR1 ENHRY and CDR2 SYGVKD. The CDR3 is CAIGRDGPLNIQYF. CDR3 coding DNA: TGTGCCATTGGTCGGGACGGTCCTCTTAACATTCAGTACTTC.

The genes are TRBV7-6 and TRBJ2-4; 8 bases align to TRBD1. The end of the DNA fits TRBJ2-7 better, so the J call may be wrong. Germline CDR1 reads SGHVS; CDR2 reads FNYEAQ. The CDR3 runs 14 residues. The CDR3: CASSYDRGAPEQYF. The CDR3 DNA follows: TGTGCCAGCAGCTATGACAGGGGAGCGCCCGAGCAGTACTTC.

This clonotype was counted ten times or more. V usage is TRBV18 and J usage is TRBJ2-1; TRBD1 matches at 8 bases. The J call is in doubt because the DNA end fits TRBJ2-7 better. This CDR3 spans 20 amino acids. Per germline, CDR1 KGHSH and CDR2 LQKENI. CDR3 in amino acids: CASSPQNRGRRKSSYNEQYF. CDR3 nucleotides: TGTGCCAGCTCACCGCAAAACAGGGGGAGGAGGAAGAGCTCCTACAATGAGCAGTACTTC.

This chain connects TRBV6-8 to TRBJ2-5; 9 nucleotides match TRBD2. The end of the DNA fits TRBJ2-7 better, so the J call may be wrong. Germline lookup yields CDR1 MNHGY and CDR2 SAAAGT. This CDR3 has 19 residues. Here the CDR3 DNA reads TGTGCCAGCAGTTACTCGAGGGGGGGCGAGGCGGGAGGGCCCAACGAGCAGTACTTC. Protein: CASSYSRGGEAGGPNEQYF.

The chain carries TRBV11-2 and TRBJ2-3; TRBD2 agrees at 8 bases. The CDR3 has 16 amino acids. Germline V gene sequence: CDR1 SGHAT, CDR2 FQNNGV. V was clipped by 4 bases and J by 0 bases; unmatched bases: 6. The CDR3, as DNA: TGTGCCAGCAGCTCGGGACTAGGTGTGAGCACAGATACGCAGTATTTT. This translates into CASSSGLGVSTDTQYF.

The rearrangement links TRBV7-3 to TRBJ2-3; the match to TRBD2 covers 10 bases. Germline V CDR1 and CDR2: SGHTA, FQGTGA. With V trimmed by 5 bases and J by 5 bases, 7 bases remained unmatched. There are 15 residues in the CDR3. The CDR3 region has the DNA TGTGCCAGCAGCAAAGCGGGAGGGGAAATAGATACGCAGTATTTT. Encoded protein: CASSKAGGEIDTQYF.

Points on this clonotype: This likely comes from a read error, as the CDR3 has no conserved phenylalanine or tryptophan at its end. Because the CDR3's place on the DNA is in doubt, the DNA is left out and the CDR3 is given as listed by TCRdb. CDR3 in amino acids: CASSLGQTSYGYTFGS. The V call is TRBV6-9, the J call TRBJ2-1; TRBD1 is the table's D call and was not checked against the DNA. Including both end residues, the CDR3 is 16 amino acids long. CDR1 and CDR2 (germline): MNHGY, SVAAGI.

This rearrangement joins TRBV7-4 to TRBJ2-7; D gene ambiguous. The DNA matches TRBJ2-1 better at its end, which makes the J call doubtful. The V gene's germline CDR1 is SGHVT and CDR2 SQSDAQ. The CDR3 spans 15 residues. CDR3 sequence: CASSLGGVPYNEQFF. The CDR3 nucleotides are TGTGCCAGCAGCTTAGGAGGTGTCCCCTACAATGAGCAGTTCTTC.

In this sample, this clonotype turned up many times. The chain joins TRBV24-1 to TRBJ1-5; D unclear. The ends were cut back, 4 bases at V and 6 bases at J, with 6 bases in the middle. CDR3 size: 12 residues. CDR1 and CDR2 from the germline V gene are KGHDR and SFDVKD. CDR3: CATSDPGQPQHF. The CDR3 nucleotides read TGTGCCACCAGTGACCCCGGTCAGCCCCAGCATTTT.

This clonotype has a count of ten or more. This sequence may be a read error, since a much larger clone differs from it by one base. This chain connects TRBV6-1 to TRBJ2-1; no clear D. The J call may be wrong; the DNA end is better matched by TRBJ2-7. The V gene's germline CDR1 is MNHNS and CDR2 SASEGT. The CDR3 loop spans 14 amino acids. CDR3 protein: CASSWSSSYNEQYF. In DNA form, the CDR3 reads TGTGCCAGCAGTTGGTCCAGCTCCTACAATGAGCAGTACTTC.

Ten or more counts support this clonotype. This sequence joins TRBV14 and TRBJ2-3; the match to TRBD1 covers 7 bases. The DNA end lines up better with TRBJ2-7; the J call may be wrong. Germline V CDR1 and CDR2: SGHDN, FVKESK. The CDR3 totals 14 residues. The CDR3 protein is CASSQLTGVNEQYF. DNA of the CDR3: TGTGCCAGCAGCCAACTTACAGGGGTAAATGAGCAGTACTTC.

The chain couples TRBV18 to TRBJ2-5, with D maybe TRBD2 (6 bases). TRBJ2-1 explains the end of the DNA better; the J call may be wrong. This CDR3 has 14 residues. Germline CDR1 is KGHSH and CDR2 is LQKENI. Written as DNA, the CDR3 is TGTGCCAGTCACCGGGACTTAGCACACAATGAGCAGTTCTTC. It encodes CASHRDLAHNEQFF.

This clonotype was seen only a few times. CDR3 in amino acids: CASSEQKGAREFF. CDR3 DNA: TGTGCCAGCAGTGAACAGAAGGGGGCGCGTGAGTTCTTC. The rearrangement links TRBV6-1 to TRBJ2-1; 7 positions match TRBD1. The CDR3 is 13 residues long. Per germline, CDR1 MNHNS and CDR2 SASEGT. V shed 2 bases and J 14 bases; nucleotides not matched to a gene: 9.

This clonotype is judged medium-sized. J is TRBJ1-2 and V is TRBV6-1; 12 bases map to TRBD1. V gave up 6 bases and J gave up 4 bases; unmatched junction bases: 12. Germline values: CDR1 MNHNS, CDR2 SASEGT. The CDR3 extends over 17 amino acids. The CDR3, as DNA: TGTGCCAGCAGGCGAGGGACAGGGGGCGGTCTAGGCTATGGCTACACCTTC. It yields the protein CASRRGTGGGLGYGYTF.

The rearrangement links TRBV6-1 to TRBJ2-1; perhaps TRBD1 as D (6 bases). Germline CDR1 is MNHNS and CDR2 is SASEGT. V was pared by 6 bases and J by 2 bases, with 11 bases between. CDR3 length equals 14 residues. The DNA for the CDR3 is TGTGCCAGCAGGGTCGGGACAACCTACAATGAGCAGTTCTTC. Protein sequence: CASRVGTTYNEQFF.

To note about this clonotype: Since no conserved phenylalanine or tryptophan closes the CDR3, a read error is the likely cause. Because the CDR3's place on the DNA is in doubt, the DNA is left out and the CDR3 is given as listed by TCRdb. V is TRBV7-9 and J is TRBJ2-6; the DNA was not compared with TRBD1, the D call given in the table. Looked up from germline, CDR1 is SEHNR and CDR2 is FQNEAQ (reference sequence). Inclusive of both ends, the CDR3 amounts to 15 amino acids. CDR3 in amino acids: CASISTGGNEQFFGP.

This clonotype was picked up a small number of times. The CDR3 DNA sequence: TGTGCCTCCAACGCCTTCCAGGGGGCCGAGGGCTACACCTTC. It encodes CASNAFQGAEGYTF. The chain carries TRBV7-9 and TRBJ1-2, with TRBD1 matching over 8 bases. Germline V lookup: CDR1 SEHNR, CDR2 FQNEAQ (reference sequence). The length of the CDR3 is 14 residues. The ends lost 11 bases at V and 8 bases at J; junction bases unmatched: 16.

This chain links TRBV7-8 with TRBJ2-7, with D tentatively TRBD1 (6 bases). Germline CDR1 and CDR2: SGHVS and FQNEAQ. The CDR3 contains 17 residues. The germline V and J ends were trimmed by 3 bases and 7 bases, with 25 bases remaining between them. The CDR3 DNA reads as TGTGCCAGCAGCTTGCCCCTACGGGACATTAGATTTCGGGAGCAGTACTTC. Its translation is CASSLPLRDIRFREQYF.

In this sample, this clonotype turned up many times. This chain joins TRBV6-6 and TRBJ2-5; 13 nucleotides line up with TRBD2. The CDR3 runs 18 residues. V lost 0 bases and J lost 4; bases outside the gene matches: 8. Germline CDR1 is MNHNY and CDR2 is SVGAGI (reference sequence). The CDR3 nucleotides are TGTGCCAGCAGTTACTCAGGACTAGCGGGAGAAGGCGCAGAGACCCAGTACTTC. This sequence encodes CASSYSGLAGEGAETQYF.

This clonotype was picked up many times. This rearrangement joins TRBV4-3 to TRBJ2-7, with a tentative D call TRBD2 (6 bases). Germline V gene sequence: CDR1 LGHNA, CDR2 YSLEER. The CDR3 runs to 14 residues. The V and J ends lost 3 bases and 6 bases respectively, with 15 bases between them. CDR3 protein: CASSQVRWGGEQYF. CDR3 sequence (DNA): TGCGCCAGCAGCCAGGTTCGTTGGGGAGGCGAGCAGTACTTC.

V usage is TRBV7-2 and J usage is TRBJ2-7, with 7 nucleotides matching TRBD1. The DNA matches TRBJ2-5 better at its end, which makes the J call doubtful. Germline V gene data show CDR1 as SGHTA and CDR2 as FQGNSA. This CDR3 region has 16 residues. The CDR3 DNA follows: TGTGCCAGCAGCTTATCCGGGACAGAGAGGGGAGAGACCCAGTACTTC. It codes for CASSLSGTERGETQYF.

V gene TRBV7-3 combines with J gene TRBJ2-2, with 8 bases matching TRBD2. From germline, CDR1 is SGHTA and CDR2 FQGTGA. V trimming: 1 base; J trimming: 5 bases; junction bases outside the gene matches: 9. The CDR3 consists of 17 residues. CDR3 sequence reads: CASSLSSSGSRTGELFF. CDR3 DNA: TGTGCCAGCAGCTTAAGTTCCAGCGGGAGTAGGACCGGGGAGCTGTTTTTT.

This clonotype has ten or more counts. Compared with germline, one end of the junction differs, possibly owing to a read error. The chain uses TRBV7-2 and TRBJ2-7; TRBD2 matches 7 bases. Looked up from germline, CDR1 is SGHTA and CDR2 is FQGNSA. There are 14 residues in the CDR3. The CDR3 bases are TGTGCCAGCACCTTAGCGGCGGGAGCGAACGAGCAGTACTTC. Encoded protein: CASTLAAGANEQYF.

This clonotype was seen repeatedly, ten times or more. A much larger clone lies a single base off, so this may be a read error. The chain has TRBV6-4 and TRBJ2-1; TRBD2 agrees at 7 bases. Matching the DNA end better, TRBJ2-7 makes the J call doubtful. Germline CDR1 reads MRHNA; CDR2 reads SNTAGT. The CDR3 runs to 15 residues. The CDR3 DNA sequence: TGTGCCAGCAGTGAAAGCGGGGACTCCTACAATGAGCAGTACTTC. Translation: CASSESGDSYNEQYF.

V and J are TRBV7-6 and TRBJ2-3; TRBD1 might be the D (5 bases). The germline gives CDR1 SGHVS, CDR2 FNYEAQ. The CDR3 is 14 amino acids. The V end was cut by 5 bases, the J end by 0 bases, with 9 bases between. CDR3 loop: CASSNRQSTDTQYF. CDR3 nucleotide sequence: TGTGCCAGCAGCAATCGACAGAGCACAGATACGCAGTATTTT.

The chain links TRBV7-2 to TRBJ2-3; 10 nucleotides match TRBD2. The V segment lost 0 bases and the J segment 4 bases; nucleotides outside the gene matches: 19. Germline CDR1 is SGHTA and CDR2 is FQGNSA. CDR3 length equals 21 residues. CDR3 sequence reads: CASSLAHRATASGSRADTQYF. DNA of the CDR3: TGTGCCAGCAGCTTAGCGCACCGGGCTACGGCTAGCGGGAGTAGGGCAGATACGCAGTATTTT.

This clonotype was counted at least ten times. The CDR3 coding sequence is TGTGCCAGCACCTCTTGGAGCGAGGTTAACAATGAGCAGTACTTC. This encodes CASTSWSEVNNEQYF. This chain connects TRBV27 to TRBJ2-1; D gene uncertain. The J call may be faulty, since TRBJ2-7 better matches the DNA end. CDR1 and CDR2 (germline): MNHEY, SMNVEV (reference sequence). The CDR3 covers 15 residues.

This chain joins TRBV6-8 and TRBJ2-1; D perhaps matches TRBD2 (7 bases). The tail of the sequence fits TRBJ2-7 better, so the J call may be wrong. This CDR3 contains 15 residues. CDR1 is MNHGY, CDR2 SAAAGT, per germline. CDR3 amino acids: CASSFPGGAFYEQYF. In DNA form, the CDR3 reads TGTGCCAGCAGTTTCCCGGGGGGCGCATTCTACGAGCAGTACTTC.

The CDR3 region is CASSLVAGEDQPQHF. CDR3 coding DNA: TGTGCCAGCAGCTTAGTGGCAGGAGAGGATCAGCCCCAGCATTTT. The J gene is TRBJ1-5, the V gene TRBV7-2; no clear D gene. In germline, CDR1 is SGHTA, CDR2 FQGNSA. CDR3 length: 15 residues. V was shortened by 1 base and J by 5 bases, with 12 bases between the two germline ends.

The CDR3 here is CASSPLVVTDTQYF. As DNA, the CDR3 is TGTGCCAGCAGTCCCCTGGTAGTGACAGATACGCAGTATTTT. The chain is built from TRBV28 and TRBJ2-3, with D uncertain. CDR1 is MDHEN and CDR2 is SYDVKM in the germline V gene. The CDR3 covers 14 residues. V was pared by 5 bases and J by 3 bases, with 12 bases between.

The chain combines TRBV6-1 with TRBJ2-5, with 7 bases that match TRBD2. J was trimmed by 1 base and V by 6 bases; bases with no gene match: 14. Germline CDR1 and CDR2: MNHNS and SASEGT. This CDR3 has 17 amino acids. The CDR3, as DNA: TGTGCCAGCAGCCCCGGGGTGGTAGCGGGCGGCCAAGAGACCCAGTACTTC. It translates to CASSPGVVAGGQETQYF.